This section outlines one T cell receptor (beta chain) sequence together with its context. This entry comes from a study of blood T cell repertoires in COVID-19. The wider study: Samples came from the United States, Italy and Spain, spanning acute and convalescent COVID-19.

The table came from immunoSEQ multiplex PCR; TCRdb's copy has only in-frame clones and leaves some out. The sample records 300,000 to 400,000 clones, roughly 90% being singletons. Followed longitudinally, the Seattle patients had been enrolled during active infection. The CDR3 is made up of 18 amino acids. The germline gives CDR1 MGHRA, CDR2 YSYEKL. V lost 5 bases and J lost 0; bases outside the gene matches: 8. This sequence originates from a woman in her 30s with COVID-19, enrolled during active disease. Sequencing used peripheral blood. The chain has TRBV4-1 and TRBJ2-2, with 11 bases fitting TRBD2. The CDR3 DNA reads TGCGCCAGCAGCGTGCGACTAGCGGGAAAGTCGAACACCGGGGAGCTGTTTTTT. Residues: CASSVRLAGKSNTGELFF.